The subject of this entry is one TCR beta chain. Its specificity is unknown. V lost 1 base and J lost 5, with 11 bases in between. CDR1 SQVTM and CDR2 ANQGSEA come from the germline V gene. The CDR3 has 13 residues. The source of the sample is a study of T-cell reconstitution after alpha-beta-depleted transplantation in children. The TCRbeta library incorporated unique molecular identifiers. TCRdb reprocessed the PCR reads via MiXCR and lists one record per CDR3 protein. The data show about 580,000 distinct CDR3 sequences, 27% seen once. The study, taken as a whole, reports: Surviving thymic progenitors and recipient T cells were the source of high TCRbeta diversity at day 60 in some patients. When one year had passed after transplant, most T-cell counts and diversity came from newly produced T cells. About two months after transplant, alpha-beta T cells reportedly came from several hundred expanded graft clones.

This specimen was PBMCs, taken before TCRalphabeta/CD19-depleted stem cell transplant. The chain combines TRBV29-1 with TRBJ2-5, with unresolved D. The TCR sequence derives from a boy under two years old with Wiskott-Aldrich syndrome, due to receive a stem cell transplant. In nucleotides, the CDR3 is TGCAGCGTTGAAGCAATCTTTCTGGAGACCCAGTACTTC. Amino acid sequence: CSVEAIFLETQYF.